This T cell receptor beta chain derives from a study of shared clonotypes between healthy human individuals. Some clones are missing from TCRdb's copy, which holds only in-frame ones; the method was immunoSEQ multiplex PCR. The sample carries 490,000 or so clones, 70% to 80% recorded once. This CDR3 region has 15 residues. In germline, CDR1 is SGHNT, CDR2 YYREEE (reference sequence). The TCR sequence derives from a woman in her forties in good health. Some clones in this sample may be carry-over from other donors' samples. The gene calls are TRBV5-4 and TRBJ2-5, with D possibly matching TRBD2 (6 bases). The assigned J gene may be wrong: the sequence end matches TRBJ2-7 better. Sequenced: PBMCs. Here the CDR3 reads CASSLASGEAYEQYF. CDR3 coding DNA: TGTGCCAGCAGCTTGGCTTCGGGAGAGGCCTACGAGCAGTACTTC.